What follows describes a single TCR beta chain. Sequenced by immunoSEQ multiplex PCR; TCRdb stores in-frame clones only, minus some. The sample lists more than 45,000 clones, roughly 86% occurring once. This specimen belongs to a study of blood T cell repertoires in COVID-19. This clonotype was sampled from a human donor with active COVID-19. The donor label of this sample is uncertain. Sequencing was performed on peripheral blood.

The DNA for the CDR3 is TGTGCCAGTAGTATCGCTAGCGGGGGTGGGAGCTCCTACAATGAGCAGTTCTTC. Its protein is CASSIASGGGSSYNEQFF. The chain carries TRBV19 and TRBJ2-1, with 10 bases fitting TRBD2. This CDR3 is built from 18 residues. Germline CDR1 and CDR2: LNHDA and SQIVND (reference sequence). Losses at the gene ends were 3 bases for V and 0 bases for J; bases not matched to a gene: 8.